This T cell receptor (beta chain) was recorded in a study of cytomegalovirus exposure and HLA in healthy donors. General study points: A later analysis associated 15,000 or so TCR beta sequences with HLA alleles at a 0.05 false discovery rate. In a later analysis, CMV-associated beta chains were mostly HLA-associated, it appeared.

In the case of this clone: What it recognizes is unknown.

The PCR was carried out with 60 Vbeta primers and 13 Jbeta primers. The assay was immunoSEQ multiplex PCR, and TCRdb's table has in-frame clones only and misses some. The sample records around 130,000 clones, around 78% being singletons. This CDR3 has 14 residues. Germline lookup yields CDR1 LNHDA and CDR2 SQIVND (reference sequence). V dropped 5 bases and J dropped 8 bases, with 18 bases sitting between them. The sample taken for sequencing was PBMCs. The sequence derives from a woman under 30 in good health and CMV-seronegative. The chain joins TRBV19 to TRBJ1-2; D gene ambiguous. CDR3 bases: TGTGCCAGTAGTTCGGTACCCGGACTGCTCGGCTACACCTTC. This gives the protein CASSSVPGLLGYTF.